Below, 13 T cell receptor beta chains from the same sample are listed, as sequenced in a study of blood T cell repertoires in COVID-19 (dated by TCRdb to between 2020 and 2021). Preparation of the library involved the immunoSEQ multiplex PCR assay. TCRdb re-hosts the immuneACCESS table, in-frame sequences only. Its copies lack some clones; in the studies checked, an unresolved V gene accounts for under half of them, and the cause for the rest is not known. The sample data list nearly 70,000 clones, and roughly 88% of these were observed just once. Of the sample, over 5% is held by the ten largest clones. Sample: peripheral blood. The source is a woman aged 70 to 79 with acute or convalescent COVID-19.

The chain has TRBV27 and TRBJ2-1; possible D gene TRBD1, 6 bases. The CDR3 runs 12 residues. Deletions cut 5 bases from V and 10 bases from J, with 12 bases between. CDR1 is MNHEY, CDR2 SMNVEV, per germline (reference sequence). CDR3 DNA sequence: TGTGCCAGCAGTCCCCCTAGGGGGGAGCAGTTCTTC. Encoded protein: CASSPPRGEQFF.

The chain carries TRBV14 and TRBJ1-2; 7 bases fit TRBD1. V lost 2 bases and J lost 5; bases outside the gene matches: 5. CDR1 is SGHDN and CDR2 is FVKESK in the germline V gene. This CDR3 has 14 residues. The CDR3 loop reads CASSQQGGGYGYTF. The CDR3 DNA reads TGTGCCAGCAGCCAACAAGGGGGCGGGTATGGCTACACCTTC.

This sequence joins TRBV27 and TRBJ2-1; the D gene is possibly TRBD2 (5 bases). This CDR3 is built from 15 residues. Germline CDR1 and CDR2: MNHEY and SMNVEV (reference sequence). Trimming removed 5 bases from V and 0 bases from J, with 11 bases in between. CDR3 sequence reads: CASSNSVSSYNEQFF. The CDR3 region has the DNA TGTGCCAGCAGTAATAGCGTGAGCTCCTACAATGAGCAGTTCTTC.

V usage is TRBV7-9 and J usage is TRBJ2-3; no firm D call. With 3 bases removed from V and 6 bases from J, the gap between germline ends came to 10 bases. This CDR3 comprises 13 residues. The germline gives CDR1 SEHNR, CDR2 FQNEAQ (reference sequence). For the CDR3, the DNA is TGTGCCAGCAGCTTCATGACAAGGGATACGCAGTATTTT. Translated, it gives CASSFMTRDTQYF.

This clone has a count of ten or more. The V gene is TRBV9, the J gene TRBJ1-3, with 7 bases fitting TRBD1. Germline V gene data show CDR1 as SGDLS and CDR2 as YYNGEE. V shed 3 bases and J 0 bases; nucleotides not matched to a gene: 6. The length of the CDR3 is 16 residues. The DNA of the CDR3 is TGTGCCAGCAGCGCGACTACAGGGGCCTCTGGAAACACCATATATTTT. Protein sequence: CASSATTGASGNTIYF. The full variable domain, with the rest looked up from reference TRBV9 and TRBJ1-3, is DSGVTQTPKHLITATGQRVTLRCSPRSGDLSVYWYQQSLDQGLQFLIQYYNGEERAKGNILERFSAQQFPDLHSELNLSSLELGDSALYFCASSATTGASGNTIYFGEGSWLTVV.

This chain connects TRBV28 to TRBJ2-5; 8 bases map to TRBD2. Germline V gene data show CDR1 as MDHEN and CDR2 as SYDVKM. This CDR3 contains 15 residues. J gave up 5 bases and V 3 bases, and 8 bases lay outside the gene matches. CDR3 in amino acids: CASSLGGGRTETQYF. In nucleotides, the CDR3 is TGTGCCAGCAGTTTGGGTGGCGGGAGGACTGAGACCCAGTACTTC.

The chain combines TRBV28 with TRBJ2-2; perhaps TRBD2 as D (6 bases). CDR1 is MDHEN, CDR2 SYDVKM, per germline. This CDR3 is 16 amino acids long. Trimming pared 5 bases from V and 5 bases from J, leaving 18 bases between. This chain's CDR3 is CASSLRLGVRTGELFF. DNA for the CDR3: TGTGCCAGCAGTCTCCGACTAGGCGTGCGGACCGGGGAGCTGTTTTTT.

The genes are TRBV19 and TRBJ2-2; 8 nucleotides agree with TRBD1. Germline V lookup: CDR1 LNHDA, CDR2 SQIVND (reference sequence). J gave up 5 bases and V 5 bases, and 7 bases lay outside the gene matches. This CDR3 spans 15 amino acids. The CDR3 loop is CASSLRTGWTGELFF. The CDR3 nucleotides are TGTGCCAGTAGTCTACGGACAGGGTGGACCGGGGAGCTGTTTTTT. Variable domain in full (rest from reference TRBV19 and TRBJ2-2): DGGITQSPKYLFRKEGQNVTLSCEQNLNHDAMYWYRQDPGQGLRLIYYSQIVNDFQKGDIAEGYSVSREKKESFPLTVTSAQKNPTAFYLCASSLRTGWTGELFFGEGSRLTVL.

V gene TRBV7-2 combines with J gene TRBJ1-2; 10 nucleotides line up with TRBD1. CDR1 and CDR2 from the germline V gene are SGHTA and FQGNSA. This CDR3 spans 14 amino acids. V shed 5 bases and J 7 bases; nucleotides not matched to a gene: 7. DNA for the CDR3: TGTGCCAGCAGCAGCCGGGACAGGGGAGGTGGCTACACCTTC. Translated, it gives CASSSRDRGGGYTF.

The V gene is TRBV5-7, the J gene TRBJ1-4; D possibly corresponds to TRBD1 (6 bases). TRBV5-7 is assigned to the ORF class and has an uncertain function. Trimming left V 4 bases short and J 8 bases short, with 21 bases between. The CDR3 is made up of 16 amino acids. The CDR3 region is CASSPQVQGGLEKLFF. CDR3 nucleotide sequence: TGTGCCAGCAGCCCGCAGGTACAGGGTGGATTGGAAAAACTGTTTTTT.

J is TRBJ1-1 and V is TRBV19; no reliable D call. CDR3 length equals 11 residues. V shed 9 bases and J shed 0 bases, with 5 bases lying between them. Per germline, CDR1 LNHDA and CDR2 SQIVND (reference sequence). CDR3 protein: CASRLNTEAFF. CDR3 DNA sequence: TGTGCCAGCCGTTTGAACACTGAAGCTTTCTTT.

J is TRBJ1-1 and V is TRBV4-1, with 8 bases identical to TRBD1. This CDR3 comprises 14 residues. Germline loops: CDR1 MGHRA, CDR2 YSYEKL. The CDR3 DNA reads TGCGCTTCTGAGGGGCAGGGGGCATTTTCTGAAGCTTTCTTT. This encodes CASEGQGAFSEAFF.

The chain carries TRBV7-2 and TRBJ2-1; no reliable D call. The CDR3 contains 15 residues. With 2 bases removed from V and 4 bases from J, the gap between germline ends came to 12 bases. CDR1 and CDR2 (germline): SGHTA, FQGNSA. CDR3 loop: CASSLIYGPYNEQFF. The CDR3 bases are TGTGCCAGCAGCTTAATCTATGGGCCATACAATGAGCAGTTCTTC.